This T cell receptor beta chain came from a study of T cell repertoires in ileal Crohn's disease. About the research overall: At surgery, 35% to 40% of patients smoked, with median disease duration 7.9 years. At postoperative colonoscopy, neoterminal ileum biopsies were taken as M6.

TCRB immunosequencing input was about 520 nanograms of biopsy DNA per sample. Using immunoSEQ multiplex PCR, the repertoire was profiled, and TCRdb retains in-frame clones only, with some absent. The data show some 7,100 clones, 60% to 80% seen once. Noted time point: neoterminal ileum biopsy at postoperative endoscopy, about 6 months after surgery. Adults with ileal or ileocolonic Crohn's disease and an indication for resection were eligible. CDR3 size: 16 residues. CDR1 and CDR2 from the germline V gene are SGHRS and YFSETQ. J gave up 2 bases and V 2 bases, and 7 bases lay outside the gene matches. Material for sequencing was ileal tissue. The chain employs TRBV5-1 and TRBJ2-5; 9 bases fit TRBD2. The TCR originated in an adult with Crohn's disease. CDR3: CASSLAGGPPQETQYF. The CDR3 nucleotides are TGCGCCAGCAGCTTAGCGGGGGGTCCTCCTCAAGAGACCCAGTACTTC.